The 3 T cell receptor beta chains listed next were all sequenced from one sample in a study of vaccination and CD4 T cells after COVID-19. Cultured CD4+ T cell DNA underwent sequencing with the Oncomine TCR Beta short-read assay. TCRdb reprocessed the PCR reads via MiXCR and lists one record per CDR3 protein. The sample shows 9,500 to 15,000 distinct CDR3 sequences, about 61% of them seen only once. Their target antigens are unknown. Regarding treatment: approximately 11-day PBMC culture with coronavirus spike peptide pools or control peptides (ViraFEST assay). Sample: CD4+ T cells from blood, cultured in vitro. The source is a human donor who had recovered from COVID-19.

Turning to this clonotype: One end of the junction varies from germline; a read error may be responsible. V is TRBV6-2 or TRBV6-3 and J is TRBJ2-1; 7 nucleotides agree with TRBD1. Germline V gene sequence: CDR1 MNHEY, CDR2 SVGEGT. The CDR3 has 14 residues. The CDR3 region has the DNA TGTGCCAGCAGTTATCAGGGGACAGCCCTTACCCCGATCTTC. It translates to CASSYQGTALTPIF.

Here the CDR3 DNA reads TGCAGTGCTAGACCGGGACAGGGAGGGCGAGAGACCCAGTACTTC. The encoded protein is CSARPGQGGRETQYF. The chain carries TRBV20-1 and TRBJ2-5; 9 positions agree with TRBD1. CDR3 length equals 15 residues. V shed 2 bases and J 4 bases; nucleotides not matched to a gene: 8. In germline, CDR1 is DFQATT, CDR2 SNEGSKA (reference sequence).

The chain carries TRBV5-4 and TRBJ2-7; TRBD2 matches at 7 bases. This CDR3 contains 14 residues. Per germline, CDR1 SGHNT and CDR2 YYREEE (reference sequence). The V segment lost 4 bases and the J segment 6 bases; nucleotides outside the gene matches: 10. This chain's CDR3 is CASSVGGPAFEQYF. For the CDR3, the DNA is TGTGCCAGCAGCGTGGGAGGGCCGGCATTCGAGCAGTACTTC.